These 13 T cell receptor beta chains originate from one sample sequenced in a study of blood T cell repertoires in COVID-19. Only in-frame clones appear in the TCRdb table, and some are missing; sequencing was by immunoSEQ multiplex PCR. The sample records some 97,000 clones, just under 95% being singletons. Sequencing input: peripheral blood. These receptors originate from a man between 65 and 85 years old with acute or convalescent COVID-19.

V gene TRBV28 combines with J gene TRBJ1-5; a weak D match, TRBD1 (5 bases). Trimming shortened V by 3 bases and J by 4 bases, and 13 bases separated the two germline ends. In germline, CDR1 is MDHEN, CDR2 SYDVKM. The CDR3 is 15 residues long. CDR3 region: CASSFRGGKNQPQHF. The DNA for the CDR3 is TGTGCCAGCAGTTTTCGCGGGGGGAAGAATCAGCCCCAGCATTTT.

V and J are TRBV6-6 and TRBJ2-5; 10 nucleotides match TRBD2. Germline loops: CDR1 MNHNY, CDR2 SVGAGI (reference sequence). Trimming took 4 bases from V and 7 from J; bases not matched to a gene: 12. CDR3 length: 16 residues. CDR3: CASSSPGSGRGGTQYF. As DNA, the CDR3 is TGTGCCAGCAGTTCCCCGGGGAGCGGGAGGGGAGGGACCCAGTACTTC.

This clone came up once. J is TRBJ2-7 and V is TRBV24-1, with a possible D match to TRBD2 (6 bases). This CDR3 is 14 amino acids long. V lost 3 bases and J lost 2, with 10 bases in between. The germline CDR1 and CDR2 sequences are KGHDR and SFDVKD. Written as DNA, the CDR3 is TGTGCCACCAGTGATCCGGGGGTTCCCTACGAGCAGTACTTC. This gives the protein CATSDPGVPYEQYF.

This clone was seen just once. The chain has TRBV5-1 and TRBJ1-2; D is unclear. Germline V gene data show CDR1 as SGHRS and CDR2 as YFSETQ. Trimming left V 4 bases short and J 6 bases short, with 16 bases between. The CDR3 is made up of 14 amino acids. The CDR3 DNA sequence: TGCGCCAGCAGCCCCGGCGGAGGAGACCATGGCTACACCTTC. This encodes CASSPGGGDHGYTF.

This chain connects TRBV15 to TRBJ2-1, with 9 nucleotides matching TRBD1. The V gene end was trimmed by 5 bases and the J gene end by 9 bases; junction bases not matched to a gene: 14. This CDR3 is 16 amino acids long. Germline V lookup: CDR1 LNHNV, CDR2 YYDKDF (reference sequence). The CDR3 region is CATSPPRGTGILEQFF. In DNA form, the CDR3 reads TGTGCCACCAGCCCTCCCCGAGGGACAGGGATCCTTGAGCAGTTCTTC.

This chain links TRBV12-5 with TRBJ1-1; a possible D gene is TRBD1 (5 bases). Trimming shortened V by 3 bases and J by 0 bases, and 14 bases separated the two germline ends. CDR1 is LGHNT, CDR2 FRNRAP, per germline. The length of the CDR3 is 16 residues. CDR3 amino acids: CASGLRGLNLNTEAFF. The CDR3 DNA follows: TGTGCTAGTGGTTTAAGGGGACTTAACTTGAACACTGAAGCTTTCTTT.

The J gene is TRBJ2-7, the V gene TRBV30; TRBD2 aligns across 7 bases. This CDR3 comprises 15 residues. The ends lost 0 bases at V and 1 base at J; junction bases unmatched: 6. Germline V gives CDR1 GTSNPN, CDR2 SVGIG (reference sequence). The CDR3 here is CAWSVVAGGSYEQYF. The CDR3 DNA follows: TGTGCCTGGAGTGTTGTTGCCGGGGGGTCCTACGAGCAGTACTTC. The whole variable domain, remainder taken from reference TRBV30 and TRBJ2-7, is SQTIHQWPATLVQPVGSPLSLECTVEGTSNPNLYWYRQAAGRGLQLLFYSVGIGQISSEVPQNLSASRPQDRQFILSSKKLLLSDSGFYLCAWSVVAGGSYEQYFGPGTRLTVT.

DNA for the CDR3: TGTGCCAGCAGCTTAGATTTGGGCGCGACCGGGGAGCTGTTTTTT. It translates to CASSLDLGATGELFF. The gene calls are TRBV7-9 and TRBJ2-2; D remains unclear. The CDR3 covers 15 residues. V was clipped by 1 base and J by 5 bases, with 11 bases between them. CDR1 is SEHNR and CDR2 is FQNEAQ in the germline V gene (reference sequence). Full variable domain (missing parts from reference TRBV7-9 and TRBJ2-2): DTGVSQNPRHKITKRGQNVTFRCDPISEHNRLYWYRQTLGQGPEFLTYFQNEAQLEKSRLLSDRFSAERPKGSFSTLEIQRTEQGDSAMYLCASSLDLGATGELFFGEGSRLTVL.

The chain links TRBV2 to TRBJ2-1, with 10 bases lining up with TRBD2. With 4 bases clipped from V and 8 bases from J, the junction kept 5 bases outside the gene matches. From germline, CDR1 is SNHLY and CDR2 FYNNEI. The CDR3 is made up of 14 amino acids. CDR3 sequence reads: CASSALAGRDEQFF. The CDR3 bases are TGTGCCAGCAGTGCACTAGCGGGACGGGATGAGCAGTTCTTC.

CDR3 protein: CASSRPGADTQYF. In DNA form, the CDR3 reads TGTGCCAGCAGCCGACCAGGGGCAGATACGCAGTATTTT. V usage is TRBV5-6 and J usage is TRBJ2-3, with D perhaps TRBD1 (6 bases). Trimming stripped 4 bases from V and 4 bases from J, with 10 bases between. CDR1 SGHDT and CDR2 YYEEEE come from the germline V gene. The CDR3 length is 13 residues.

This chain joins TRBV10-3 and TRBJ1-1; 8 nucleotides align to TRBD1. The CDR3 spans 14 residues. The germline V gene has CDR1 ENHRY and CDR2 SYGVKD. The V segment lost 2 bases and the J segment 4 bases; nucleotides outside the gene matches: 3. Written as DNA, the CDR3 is TGTGCCATCAGTGAGGGACAGGGTGGCACTGAAGCTTTCTTT. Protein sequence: CAISEGQGGTEAFF.

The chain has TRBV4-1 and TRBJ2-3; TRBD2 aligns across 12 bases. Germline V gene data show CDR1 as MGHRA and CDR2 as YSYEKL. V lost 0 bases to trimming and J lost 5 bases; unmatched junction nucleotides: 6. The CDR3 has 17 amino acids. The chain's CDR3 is CASSQEKLGLAGDTQYF. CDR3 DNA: TGCGCCAGCAGCCAAGAAAAATTGGGACTAGCGGGAGATACGCAGTATTTT.

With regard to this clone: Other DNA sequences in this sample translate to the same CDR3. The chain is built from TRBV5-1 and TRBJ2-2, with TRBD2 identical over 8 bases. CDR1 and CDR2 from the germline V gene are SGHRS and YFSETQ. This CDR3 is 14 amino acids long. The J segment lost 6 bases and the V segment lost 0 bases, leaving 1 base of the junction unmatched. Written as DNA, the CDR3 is TGCGCCAGCAGCTTGGCGGGGGGGCCCGGGGAGCTGTTTTTT. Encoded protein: CASSLAGGPGELFF.